The T cell receptor beta chain under discussion was sequenced for a study of shared clonotypes between healthy human individuals. Whole-study findings and limits: The sole specimen, blood, was sampled, and tissue repertoires likely differ.

Donors, healthy HIV-negative adults, lacked recent acute infections or vaccinations. The CDR3 sequence is 15 residues long. CDR1 and CDR2 from the germline V gene are KGHSH and LQKENI. V was clipped by 3 bases and J by 4 bases, with 10 bases between them. For this clone: Antigen specificity is unknown.

Every subset had its genomic DNA shared out evenly among several immunoSEQ plates. The assay was immunoSEQ multiplex PCR, and TCRdb's table has in-frame clones only and misses some. The sample comprises about 450,000 clones, around 79% of which are singletons, and 13% rests with the top ten. Sequenced: PBMCs. This chain joins TRBV18 and TRBJ2-6; no clear D. This receptor was identified in a woman in her thirties or forties in good health. Some clones in this sample may be carry-over from other donors' samples. The DNA for the CDR3 is TGTGCCAGCTCACCCGAGGTCTCCGGGGCCAACGTCCTGACTTTC. This codes for CASSPEVSGANVLTF.